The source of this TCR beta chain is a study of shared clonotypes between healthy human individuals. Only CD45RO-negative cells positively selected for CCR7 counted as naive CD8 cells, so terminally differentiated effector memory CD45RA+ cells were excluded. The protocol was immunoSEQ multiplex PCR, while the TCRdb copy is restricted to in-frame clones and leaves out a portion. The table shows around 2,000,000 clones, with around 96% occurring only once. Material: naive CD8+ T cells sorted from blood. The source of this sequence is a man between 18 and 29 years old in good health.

CDR3 protein: CASSPRTGGLGELFF. CDR3 DNA: TGTGCCAGCAGCCCCAGGACAGGGGGCCTCGGGGAGCTGTTTTTT. This chain uses TRBV7-9 with TRBJ2-2; 11 nucleotides match TRBD1. The CDR3 covers 15 residues. Germline values: CDR1 SEHNR, CDR2 FQNEAQ (reference sequence). J lost 7 bases, V lost 5 bases, and 6 bases had no gene match.